Below are 20 T cell receptor beta chains sequenced from a single sample in a study of T cell changes during pregnancy in multiple sclerosis. Only in-frame clones appear in the TCRdb table, and some are missing; sequencing was by immunoSEQ multiplex PCR. The data contain fewer than 45,000 clones, roughly nine tenths of them singletons. This specimen consisted of CD4+ T cells from peripheral blood mononuclear cells, obtained in the first trimester of pregnancy. These receptors all come from a female donor with multiple sclerosis, enrolled in a pregnancy study.

The chain employs TRBV30 and TRBJ1-4; no firm D call. Germline values: CDR1 GTSNPN, CDR2 SVGIG (reference sequence). The CDR3 spans 14 residues. The germline V and J ends were trimmed by 4 bases and 6 bases, with 15 bases remaining between them. CDR3 sequence reads: CAWKLWQNDEKLFF. The CDR3 DNA follows: TGTGCCTGGAAGTTATGGCAGAACGATGAAAAACTGTTTTTT.

The chain recombines TRBV30 with TRBJ1-2; the D gene is possibly TRBD1 (5 bases). The CDR3 is 14 residues long. The germline V gene has CDR1 GTSNPN and CDR2 SVGIG (reference sequence). V lost 0 bases and J 3 bases, leaving 11 bases between the germline ends. The CDR3 DNA reads as TGTGCCTGGAGTGTGGAGGGGCTCCACTATGGCTACACCTTC. Protein product: CAWSVEGLHYGYTF.

The rearrangement links TRBV6-5 to TRBJ2-7; D is unresolved. The CDR3 extends over 14 amino acids. V shed 0 bases and J shed 4 bases, with 10 bases lying between them. Per the germline V gene, CDR1 is MNHEY and CDR2 is SVGAGI. CDR3 sequence (DNA): TGTGCCAGCAGTTACTCGGTGCACCAGTACGAGCAGTACTTC. It specifies CASSYSVHQYEQYF.

For this clone: Other DNA sequences in this specimen translate into the identical CDR3. This chain uses TRBV11-2 with TRBJ2-7; the D gene is possibly TRBD1 (5 bases). Germline CDR1 is SGHAT and CDR2 is FQNNGV. CDR3 length equals 12 residues. Trimming took off 2 bases at V and 4 bases at J, with 6 bases between the two ends. CDR3 DNA: TGTGCCAGCAGCTTAAGGGGATACGAGCAGTACTTC. This gives the protein CASSLRGYEQYF.

Only one count was recorded for this clone. The chain links TRBV28 to TRBJ1-1, with D possibly being TRBD1 (6 bases). This CDR3 spans 14 amino acids. V lost 6 bases, J lost 0 bases, and 11 bases lay in between. Germline loops: CDR1 MDHEN, CDR2 SYDVKM. CDR3 coding DNA: TGTGCCAGCAGCTCTACAGGGTTGAACACTGAAGCTTTCTTT. Residues: CASSSTGLNTEAFF.

The rearrangement links TRBV5-1 to TRBJ2-2; 9 positions agree with TRBD1. Germline-derived CDR1 and CDR2 are SGHRS and YFSETQ. Trimming removed 0 bases from V and 6 bases from J; junction bases left unmatched: 3. The CDR3 loop spans 15 amino acids. CDR3 in DNA: TGCGCCAGCAGCTTGGCACAGGGGGCGCCCGGGGAGCTGTTTTTT. It is translated as CASSLAQGAPGELFF.

The chain carries TRBV10-1 and TRBJ2-3; 7 bases align to TRBD2. CDR1 and CDR2 (germline): WNHNN, SYGVQD (reference sequence). V was pared by 5 bases and J by 0 bases, with 2 bases of the junction left unmatched. This CDR3 contains 14 residues. In DNA, the CDR3 is TGCGCCAGCAGTTCTAGCGGTAGCACAGATACGCAGTATTTT. Translated: CASSSSGSTDTQYF.

This sequence joins TRBV10-2 and TRBJ2-7; tentatively, D is TRBD1 (5 bases). The germline CDR1 and CDR2 sequences are WSHSY and SAAADI. This CDR3 is 16 amino acids long. V was pared by 3 bases and J by 1 base, with 16 bases between. The CDR3 here is CASSDPGALTSYEQYF. CDR3 DNA sequence: TGCGCCAGCAGTGATCCTGGGGCCCTTACGTCCTACGAGCAGTACTTC.

Here the CDR3 reads CASSLTGRVAEKLFF. CDR3 in DNA: TGTGCCAGCAGTCTGACAGGGCGGGTTGCTGAAAAACTGTTTTTT. This rearrangement joins TRBV6-4 to TRBJ1-4; 7 nucleotides align to TRBD1. Germline V CDR1 and CDR2: MRHNA, SNTAGT. The CDR3 covers 15 residues. The V gene end was trimmed by 5 bases and the J gene end by 7 bases; junction bases not matched to a gene: 10.

The gene calls are TRBV4-1 and TRBJ2-2; TRBD2 is a possible D gene (5 bases). The CDR3 is 17 residues long. Germline CDR1 reads MGHRA; CDR2 reads YSYEKL. V was cut by 5 bases and J by 5 bases, with 21 bases left in between. CDR3 DNA sequence: TGCGCCAGCAGCGCTTCCGGAACCACTGGAGGAACCGGGGAGCTGTTTTTT. Encoded protein: CASSASGTTGGTGELFF.

For the CDR3, the DNA is TGCGCCAGCAGCTCAAACGTCGCGGGAGCGTTCACAGATACGCAGTATTTT. Translated: CASSSNVAGAFTDTQYF. The V gene is TRBV5-1, the J gene TRBJ2-3, with TRBD2 matching over 7 bases. CDR1 and CDR2 (germline): SGHRS, YFSETQ. The CDR3 is 17 residues long. Trimming at V came to 3 bases and at J to 2 bases, leaving 12 bases not matched to a gene.

A word on this clone: The sample has other DNA sequences that encode this CDR3 too. The V call is TRBV6-5, the J call TRBJ1-1, with D uncertain. The CDR3 sequence is 13 residues long. Germline CDR1 and CDR2: MNHEY and SVGAGI. Trimming removed 2 bases at V and 5 bases at J, with 9 bases between. In DNA, the CDR3 is TGTGCCAGCAGTTACGGGAGAGGGACTGAAGCTTTCTTT. Translating it yields CASSYGRGTEAFF.

CDR3 sequence (DNA): TGTGCCAGCTCCACCGGTGGGGGGGTCACTGAAGCTTTCTTT. This codes for CASSTGGGVTEAFF. The chain links TRBV2 to TRBJ1-1; tentative D call: TRBD1 (5 bases). This CDR3 comprises 14 residues. V dropped 8 bases and J dropped 4 bases, with 17 bases sitting between them. The V gene's germline CDR1 is SNHLY and CDR2 FYNNEI.

The chain links TRBV21-1 to TRBJ2-7; the DNA was not compared with TRBD2, the D call given in the table. TRBV21-1 is a listed pseudogene. The CDR3 has 18 residues. CDR3 residues: CASSKWGGETSGSYEQYF. The CDR3 DNA follows: TGTGCCAGCAGCAAATGGGGTGGGGAGACTAGCGGGAGCTACGAGCAGTACTTC.

In this sample, this clone turned up once. The chain couples TRBV10-2 to TRBJ2-3; D is possibly TRBD2 (6 bases). Germline loops: CDR1 WSHSY, CDR2 SAAADI. CDR3 length equals 14 residues. V lost 2 bases to trimming and J lost 4 bases, with 10 bases between them. In DNA, the CDR3 is TGCGCCAGCAGTGAGGTTAGGGAGGCAGATACGCAGTATTTT. Its protein is CASSEVREADTQYF.

The chain carries TRBV19 and TRBJ1-5; D possibly corresponds to TRBD1 (5 bases). The CDR3 has 14 amino acids. V was clipped by 3 bases and J by 6 bases, with 12 bases between them. CDR1 is LNHDA, CDR2 SQIVND, per germline (reference sequence). The CDR3 coding sequence is TGTGCCAGTAGTATCCTCCAGGGAGGTCAGCCCCAGCATTTT. The encoded protein is CASSILQGGQPQHF.

This chain connects TRBV27 to TRBJ1-2, with TRBD1 matching 10 bases. J was trimmed by 0 bases and V by 3 bases; bases with no gene match: 1. CDR1 and CDR2 (germline): MNHEY, SMNVEV (reference sequence). This CDR3 is 15 amino acids long. The CDR3 protein is CASSLTGGTNYGYTF. In DNA, the CDR3 is TGTGCCAGCAGTTTGACAGGGGGCACTAACTATGGCTACACCTTC.

In its sample, this clone was seen a few times. The rearrangement links TRBV6-6 to TRBJ2-3, with 10 bases identical to TRBD2. The V gene's germline CDR1 is MNHNY and CDR2 SVGAGI (reference sequence). The CDR3 totals 15 residues. With V trimmed by 6 bases and J by 0 bases, 3 bases remained unmatched. As DNA, the CDR3 is TGTGCCAGCAGACCTAGCGGGAGAAGCACAGATACGCAGTATTTT. Translation gives CASRPSGRSTDTQYF.

J is TRBJ2-7 and V is TRBV21-1; the table's D call of TRBD2 was not tested on the DNA. TRBV21-1 is given as a pseudogene. CDR3 length: 17 residues. The CDR3 is CASPNTIREREMYEQYF. CDR3 nucleotide sequence: TGTGCCAGCCCTAATACCATTCGTGAGCGGGAGATGTACGAGCAGTACTTC.

This sequence joins TRBV18 and TRBJ2-2; 8 positions match TRBD1. Germline CDR1 KGHSH, CDR2 LQKENI. The CDR3 totals 15 residues. V trimming: 8 bases; J trimming: 0 bases; junction bases outside the gene matches: 5. The CDR3: CASRDRNTNTGELFF. CDR3 nucleotide sequence: TGTGCCAGCCGGGACAGGAACACGAACACCGGGGAGCTGTTTTTT.